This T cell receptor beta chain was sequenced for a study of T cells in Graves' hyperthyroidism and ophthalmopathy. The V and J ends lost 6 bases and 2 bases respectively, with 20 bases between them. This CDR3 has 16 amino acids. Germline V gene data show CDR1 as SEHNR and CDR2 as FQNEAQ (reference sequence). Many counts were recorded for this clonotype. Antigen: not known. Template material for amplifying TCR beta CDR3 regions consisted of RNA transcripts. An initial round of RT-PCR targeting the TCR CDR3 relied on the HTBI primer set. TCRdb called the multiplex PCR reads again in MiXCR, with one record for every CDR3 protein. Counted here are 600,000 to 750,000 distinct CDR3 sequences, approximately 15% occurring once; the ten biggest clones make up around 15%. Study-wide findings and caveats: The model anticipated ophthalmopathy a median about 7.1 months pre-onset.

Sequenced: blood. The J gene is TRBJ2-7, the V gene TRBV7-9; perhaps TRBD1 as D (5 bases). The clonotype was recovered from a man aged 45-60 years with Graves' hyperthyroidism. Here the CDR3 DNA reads TGTGCCAGCAGTCCACATAGCAGGGTCAACCCCTACGAGCAGTACTTC. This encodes CASSPHSRVNPYEQYF.